These T cell receptor beta chains were read from a single sample in a study of beta chain features in type 1 diabetes. The method was immunoSEQ multiplex PCR; TCRdb's version includes in-frame clones alone and lacks a portion of them. The sample lists hundreds of thousands of clones, roughly 13% seen once, with 0.022% in the top ten. Material for sequencing was naive CD4+ T cells from blood. The receptors originated from a man aged 18 to 35 with type 1 diabetes. Both conserved end residues are part of each CDR3. Fields, in order: clone size, J gene, D gene, V gene, CDR3 DNA, CDR3 protein. A D gene is named only where the DNA matches it firmly. Size is stated for part of the rows, as once, few or many counts, or as a class when the clone is expanded.

size: -; J: TRBJ2-6; D: -; V: TRBV4-1; DNA: TGCGCCAGCAGCAATTACGGGGGGCTTGGGGCCAACGTCCTGACTTTC; CDR3: CASSNYGGLGANVLTF
size: few; J: TRBJ2-7; D: -; V: TRBV21-1; DNA: TGTGCCAGCAGCAAAGGGGACTCGTGCTTCCGCGAGCAGTACTTC; CDR3: CASSKGDSCFREQYF
size: -; J: TRBJ2-4; D: TRBD2; V: TRBV15; DNA: TGTGCCACCAGCAGACCTTCCGGGACTAGCGGGGGGGCTATTGGCATTCAGTACTTC; CDR3: CATSRPSGTSGGAIGIQYF
size: few; J: TRBJ1-1; D: -; V: TRBV10-3; DNA: TGTGCCATCAGTGAGGATGGGGGAGGACGCTACTGGGAAGCTTTCTTT; CDR3: CAISEDGGGRYWEAFF
size: few; J: TRBJ1-2; D: -; V: TRBV23-1; DNA: TGCGCCAGCAGTCAATCGTTTGAGGGGAACAGGCCCCTGGGGGAACCGAACTATGGCTACACCTTC; CDR3: CASSQSFEGNRPLGEPNYGYTF
size: -; J: TRBJ2-7; D: -; V: TRBV6-1; DNA: TGTGCCAGCAGTGAACAACGTGGGGGATACGAGCAGTACTTC; CDR3: CASSEQRGGYEQYF
size: few; J: TRBJ2-5; D: -; V: TRBV4-1; DNA: TGCGCCAGCAGCCAGGCCGTCCAAGAGACCCAGTACTTC; CDR3: CASSQAVQETQYF
size: few; J: TRBJ2-1; D: TRBD1; V: TRBV18; DNA: TGTGCCAGCTCACCACGGGTGCAGACAGGGGAGTATGAGCAGTTCTTC; CDR3: CASSPRVQTGEYEQFF
size: few; J: TRBJ1-2; D: -; V: TRBV2; DNA: TGTGCTCACCAGGCTAACTATGGCTACACCTTC; CDR3: CAHQANYGYTF
size: -; J: TRBJ2-4; D: TRBD1; V: TRBV5-1; DNA: TGCGCCAGCAGCCACGGGACAGAAAAAAACATTCAGTACTTC; CDR3: CASSHGTEKNIQYF
size: -; J: TRBJ1-1; D: -; V: TRBV9; DNA: TGTGCCAGCAGCGTAAACGGTGACCAGGGGAACACTGAAGCTTTCTTT; CDR3: CASSVNGDQGNTEAFF
size: few; J: TRBJ1-2; D: -; V: TRBV25-1; DNA: TGTGCCAGCAGTGAATTGGACGGAAACTATGGCTACACCTTC; CDR3: CASSELDGNYGYTF
size: -; J: TRBJ2-3; D: -; V: TRBV6-1; DNA: TGTGCCAGCAGTTTACCCCTGCCTAGCACAGATACGCAGTATTTT; CDR3: CASSLPLPSTDTQYF
size: few; J: TRBJ2-7; D: -; V: TRBV5-4; DNA: TGTGCCAGCAGCTTGTTGGGTTACGAGCAGTACTTC; CDR3: CASSLLGYEQYF
size: -; J: TRBJ1-1; D: -; V: TRBV4-2; DNA: TGTGCCAGCAGCCAACTACGACAGTCCGCAGAAGCTTTCTTT; CDR3: CASSQLRQSAEAFF
size: few; J: TRBJ1-1; D: -; V: TRBV30; DNA: TGTGCCTGGAGTGATGTGGGGAACACTGAAGCTTTCTTT; CDR3: CAWSDVGNTEAFF
size: few; J: TRBJ2-7; D: -; V: TRBV6-6; DNA: TGTGCCAGCAACCCGGGCTCCTACGAGCAGTACTTC; CDR3: CASNPGSYEQYF